Below are 5 T cell receptor beta chains sequenced from a single sample in a study of blood T cell repertoires in COVID-19. Using immunoSEQ multiplex PCR, the repertoire was profiled, and TCRdb retains in-frame clones only, with some absent. The sample lists 250,000 to 350,000 clones; approximately 85% were seen once. The sequencing input was PBMCs or T cells enriched from blood (not recorded which). These receptors all come from a woman aged 30 to 39 who had recovered from COVID-19.

The chain uses TRBV5-1 and TRBJ1-3; 9 nucleotides agree with TRBD1. This CDR3 spans 14 amino acids. The V gene's germline CDR1 is SGHRS and CDR2 YFSETQ. J lost 4 bases, V lost 4 bases, and 3 bases had no gene match. The CDR3 nucleotides read TGCGCCAGCAGCCTCGGGACAGGGGGAAACACCATATATTTT. The encoded protein is CASSLGTGGNTIYF.

The chain has TRBV28 and TRBJ1-1, with D perhaps TRBD1 (5 bases). Germline assignment: CDR1 MDHEN and CDR2 SYDVKM. The CDR3 extends over 16 amino acids. V shed 6 bases and J shed 1 base, with 18 bases lying between them. The CDR3 loop is CASSLHGQGGNTEAFF. CDR3 nucleotide sequence: TGTGCCAGCAGCCTCCACGGGCAGGGAGGGAACACTGAAGCTTTCTTT.

This chain links TRBV7-3 with TRBJ2-7; D perhaps matches TRBD1 (5 bases). Trimming took 0 bases from V and 2 from J, leaving 38 bases between them. In germline, CDR1 is SGHTA, CDR2 FQGTGA. CDR3 length: 24 amino acids. The DNA of the CDR3 is TGTGCCAGCAGCTTAACCAAATATTTTTTGTTCGTAGGGGTTATCGGCCGGGCCGCCTACGAGCAGTACTTC. Encoded protein: CASSLTKYFLFVGVIGRAAYEQYF.

V usage is TRBV19 and J usage is TRBJ2-7; TRBD1 agrees at 8 bases. CDR3 length: 12 amino acids. CDR1 and CDR2 (germline): LNHDA, SQIVND (reference sequence). Unmatched junction bases numbered 2, after V lost 3 bases and J lost 7 bases. The CDR3 DNA sequence: TGTGCCAGTAGTATGGACAGGGTGGAGCAGTACTTC. As protein: CASSMDRVEQYF.

This chain uses TRBV15 with TRBJ2-5; TRBD2 aligns across 9 bases. The CDR3 extends over 18 amino acids. The V gene's germline CDR1 is LNHNV and CDR2 YYDKDF (reference sequence). The trim removed 0 bases at V and 7 bases at J, leaving 15 bases unmatched. CDR3 coding DNA: TGTGCCACCAGCAGAGATCTTTCTAGCGGGGTCCACCGGGGGACCCAGTACTTC. Translating gives CATSRDLSSGVHRGTQYF.